The 3 T cell receptor beta chains below come from one sample, sequenced in a study of technical replicates of blood from several donors. This table comes from immunoSEQ multiplex PCR, and its TCRdb copy is limited to in-frame clones, with some not included. The data contain more than 90,000 clones, approximately 96% of them singletons. The specimen was T cells isolated from PBMCs. Receptor source: a human donor in good health.

The chain uses TRBV7-9 and TRBJ1-5; D gene ambiguous. The germline CDR1 and CDR2 sequences are SEHNR and FQNEAQ (reference sequence). V lost 5 bases and J lost 3, with 11 bases in between. The CDR3 is made up of 14 amino acids. The CDR3 here is CASSPSDYNQPQHF. In DNA form, the CDR3 reads TGTGCCAGCAGCCCCAGCGATTACAATCAGCCCCAGCATTTT.

The chain employs TRBV28 and TRBJ2-7; 11 bases are shared with TRBD2. This CDR3 is built from 14 residues. Germline CDR1 and CDR2: MDHEN and SYDVKM. With V trimmed by 5 bases and J by 4 bases, 4 bases remained unmatched. CDR3 sequence (DNA): TGTGCCAGCAGTGGGACTAGCGGAGGGTACGAGCAGTACTTC. The encoded protein is CASSGTSGGYEQYF.

The gene calls are TRBV6-1 and TRBJ1-2, with TRBD1 identical over 11 bases. Germline-derived CDR1 and CDR2 are MNHNS and SASEGT. V was pared by 8 bases and J by 8 bases, with 4 bases of the junction left unmatched. This CDR3 contains 12 residues. CDR3 DNA: TGTGCCAGCGGGACAGGGGGGGGCGGCTACACCTTC. Translated, it gives CASGTGGGGYTF.